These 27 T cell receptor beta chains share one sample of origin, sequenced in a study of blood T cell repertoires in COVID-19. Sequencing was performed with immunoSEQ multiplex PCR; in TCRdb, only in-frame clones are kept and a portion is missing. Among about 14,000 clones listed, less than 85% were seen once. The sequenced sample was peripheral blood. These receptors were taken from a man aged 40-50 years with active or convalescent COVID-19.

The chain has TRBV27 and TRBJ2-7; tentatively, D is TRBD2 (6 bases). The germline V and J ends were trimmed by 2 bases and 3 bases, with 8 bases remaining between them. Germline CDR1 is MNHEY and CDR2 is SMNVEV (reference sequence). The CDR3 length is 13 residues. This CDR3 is CASSLGTFYEQYF. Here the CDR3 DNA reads TGTGCCAGCAGTTTAGGGACTTTCTACGAGCAGTACTTC.

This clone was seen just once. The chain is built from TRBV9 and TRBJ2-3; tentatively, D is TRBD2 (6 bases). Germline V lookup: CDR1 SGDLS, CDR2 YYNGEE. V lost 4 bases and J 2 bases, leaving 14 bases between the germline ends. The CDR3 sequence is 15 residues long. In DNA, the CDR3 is TGTGCCAGCAGCACGGTGGGGGGTACCACAGATACGCAGTATTTT. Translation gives CASSTVGGTTDTQYF.

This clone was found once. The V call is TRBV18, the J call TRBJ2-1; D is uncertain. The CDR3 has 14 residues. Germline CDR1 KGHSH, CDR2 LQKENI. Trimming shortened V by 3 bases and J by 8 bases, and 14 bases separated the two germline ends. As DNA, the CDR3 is TGTGCCAGCTCACCCCCGGCTAGAGAAGATGAGCAGTTCTTC. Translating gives CASSPPAREDEQFF. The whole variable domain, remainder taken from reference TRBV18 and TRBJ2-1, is NAGVMQNPRHLVRRRGQEARLRCSPMKGHSHVYWYRQLPEEGLKFMVYLQKENIIDESGMPKERFSAEFPKEGPSILRIQQVVRGDSAAYFCASSPPAREDEQFFGPGTRLTVL.

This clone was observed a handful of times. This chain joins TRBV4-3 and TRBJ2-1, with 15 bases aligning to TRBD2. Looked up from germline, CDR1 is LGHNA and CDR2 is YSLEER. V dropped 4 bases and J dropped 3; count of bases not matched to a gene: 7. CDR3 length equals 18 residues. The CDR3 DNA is TGCGCCAGCAGCCCTAACTTGGGACTAGCGGGGGGCTACAATGAGCAGTTCTTC. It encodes CASSPNLGLAGGYNEQFF.

CDR3 loop: CASSPSTGQPQHF. CDR3 DNA sequence: TGTGCCAGCAGCCCCAGTACGGGTCAGCCCCAGCATTTT. V and J are TRBV7-2 and TRBJ1-5; D call uncertain. There are 13 residues in the CDR3. Deletions cut 5 bases from V and 6 bases from J, with 11 bases between. Germline-derived CDR1 and CDR2 are SGHTA and FQGNSA.

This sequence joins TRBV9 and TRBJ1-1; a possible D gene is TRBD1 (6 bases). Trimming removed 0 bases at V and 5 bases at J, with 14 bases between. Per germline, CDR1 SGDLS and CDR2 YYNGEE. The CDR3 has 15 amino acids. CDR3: CASSVEAGVSTEAFF. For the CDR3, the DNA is TGTGCCAGCAGCGTAGAAGCAGGGGTGTCGACTGAAGCTTTCTTT.

CDR3 sequence (DNA): TGTGCCAGCAGCCAAGATCAAGGCGGAGGAAAACTGTTTTTT. The encoded protein is CASSQDQGGGKLFF. The chain uses TRBV4-2 and TRBJ1-4; D remains unclear. V was cut by 0 bases and J by 10 bases, with 12 bases left in between. Germline CDR1 and CDR2: LGHNA and YNFKEQ. This CDR3 has 14 amino acids.

The CDR3 DNA reads as TGTGCCAGCAGCTTAGGAGACAAGAACTACGAGCAGTACTTC. Amino acid sequence: CASSLGDKNYEQYF. The V and J genes are TRBV13 and TRBJ2-7, with D unclear. With 0 bases removed from V and 3 bases from J, the gap between germline ends came to 9 bases. There are 14 residues in the CDR3. Germline values: CDR1 PRHDT, CDR2 FYEKMQ (reference sequence).

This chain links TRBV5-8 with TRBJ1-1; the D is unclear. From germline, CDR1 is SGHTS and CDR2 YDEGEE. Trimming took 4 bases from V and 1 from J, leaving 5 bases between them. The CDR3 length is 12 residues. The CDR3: CASSRQNTEAFF. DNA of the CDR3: TGTGCCAGCAGCCGACAGAACACTGAAGCTTTCTTT. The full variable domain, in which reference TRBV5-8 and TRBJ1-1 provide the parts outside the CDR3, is EAGVTQSPTHLIKTRGQQATLRCSPISGHTSVYWYQQALGLGLQFLLWYDEGEERNRGNFPPRFSGRQFPNYSSELNVNALELEDSALYLCASSRQNTEAFFGQGTRLTVV.

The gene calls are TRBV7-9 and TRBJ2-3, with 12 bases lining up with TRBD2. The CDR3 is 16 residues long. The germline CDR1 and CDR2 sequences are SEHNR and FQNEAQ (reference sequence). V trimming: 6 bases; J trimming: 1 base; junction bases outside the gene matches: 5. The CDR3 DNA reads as TGTGCCAGCAGAGATAGGACTAGCGGGGGCACAGATACGCAGTATTTT. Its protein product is CASRDRTSGGTDTQYF.

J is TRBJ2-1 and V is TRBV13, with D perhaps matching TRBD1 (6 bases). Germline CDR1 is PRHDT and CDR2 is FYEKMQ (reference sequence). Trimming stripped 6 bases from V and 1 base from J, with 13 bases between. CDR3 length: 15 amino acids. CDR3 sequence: CASSPAGESYNEQFF. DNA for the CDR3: TGTGCCAGCAGTCCTGCAGGGGAGTCCTACAATGAGCAGTTCTTC.

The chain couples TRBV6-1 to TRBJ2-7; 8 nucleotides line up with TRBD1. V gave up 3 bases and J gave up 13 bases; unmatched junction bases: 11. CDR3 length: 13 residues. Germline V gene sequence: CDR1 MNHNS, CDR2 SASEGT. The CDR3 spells CASSEPTGAGVYF. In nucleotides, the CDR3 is TGTGCCAGCAGTGAGCCGACAGGGGCTGGTGTCTACTTC.

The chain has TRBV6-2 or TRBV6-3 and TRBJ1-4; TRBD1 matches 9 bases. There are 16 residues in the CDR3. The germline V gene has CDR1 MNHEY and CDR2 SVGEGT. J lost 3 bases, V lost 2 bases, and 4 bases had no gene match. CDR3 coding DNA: TGTGCCAGCAGTTACGGGGGACAGGGATCTAATGAAAAACTGTTTTTT. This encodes CASSYGGQGSNEKLFF.

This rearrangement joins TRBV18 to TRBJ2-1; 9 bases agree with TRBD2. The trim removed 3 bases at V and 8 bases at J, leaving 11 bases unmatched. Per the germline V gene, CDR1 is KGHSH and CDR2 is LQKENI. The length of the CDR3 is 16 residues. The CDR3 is CASSPPGLARGHEQFF. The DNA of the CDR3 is TGTGCCAGCTCACCCCCCGGACTAGCGAGGGGACATGAGCAGTTCTTC.

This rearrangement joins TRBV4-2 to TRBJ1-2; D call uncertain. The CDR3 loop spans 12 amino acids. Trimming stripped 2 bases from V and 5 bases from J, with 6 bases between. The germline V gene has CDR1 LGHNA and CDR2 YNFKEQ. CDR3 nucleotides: TGTGCCAGCAGCCAATGGCCGTATGGCTACACCTTC. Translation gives CASSQWPYGYTF.

CDR3 coding DNA: TGCGCCAGCAGCCAAGATAGGGGAGAGACCCAGTACTTC. Translated: CASSQDRGETQYF. The V and J genes are TRBV4-3 and TRBJ2-5; TRBD1 might be the D (5 bases). The V gene lost 0 bases and the J gene lost 4 bases, with 6 bases spanning the gap. The germline V gene encodes CDR1 LGHNA and CDR2 YSLEER. The CDR3 extends over 13 amino acids.

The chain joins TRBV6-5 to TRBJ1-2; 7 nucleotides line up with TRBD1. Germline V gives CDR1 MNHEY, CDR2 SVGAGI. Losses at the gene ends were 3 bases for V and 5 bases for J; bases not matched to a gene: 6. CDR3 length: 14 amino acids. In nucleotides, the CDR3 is TGTGCCAGCAGTTATCGAGGGGGCGGTTATGGCTACACCTTC. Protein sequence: CASSYRGGGYGYTF.

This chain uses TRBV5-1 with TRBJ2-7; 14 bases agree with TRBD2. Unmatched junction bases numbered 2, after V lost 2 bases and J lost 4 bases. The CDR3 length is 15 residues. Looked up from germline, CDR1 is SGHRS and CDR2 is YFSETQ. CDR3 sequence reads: CASSFGTSGGYEQYF. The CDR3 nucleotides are TGCGCCAGCAGCTTTGGGACTAGCGGGGGTTACGAGCAGTACTTC.

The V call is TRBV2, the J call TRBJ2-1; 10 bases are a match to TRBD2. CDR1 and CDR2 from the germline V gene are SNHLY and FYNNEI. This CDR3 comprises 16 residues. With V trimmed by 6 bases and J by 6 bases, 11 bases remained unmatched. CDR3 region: CASSLGVAGGLNEQFF. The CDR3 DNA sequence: TGTGCCAGCAGCCTTGGAGTAGCGGGGGGCCTCAATGAGCAGTTCTTC.

DNA of the CDR3: TGTGCCAGCAGCACCGACTCAAATCAGCCCCAGCATTTT. It yields the protein CASSTDSNQPQHF. The chain is built from TRBV2 and TRBJ1-5, with D unclear. The CDR3 has 13 residues. Trimming stripped 6 bases from V and 4 bases from J, with 10 bases between. Per the germline V gene, CDR1 is SNHLY and CDR2 is FYNNEI. Full variable domain (missing parts from reference TRBV2 and TRBJ1-5): EPEVTQTPSHQVTQMGQEVILRCVPISNHLYFYWYRQILGQKVEFLVSFYNNEISEKSEIFDDQFSVERPDGSNFTLKIRSTKLEDSAMYFCASSTDSNQPQHFGDGTRLSIL.

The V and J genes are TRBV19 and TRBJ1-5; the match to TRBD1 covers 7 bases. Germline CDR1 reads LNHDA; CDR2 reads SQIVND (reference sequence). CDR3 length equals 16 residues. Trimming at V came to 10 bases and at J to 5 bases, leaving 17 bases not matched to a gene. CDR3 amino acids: CATNAGQQGHYQPQHF. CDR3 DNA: TGTGCCACCAACGCGGGGCAACAGGGGCATTATCAGCCCCAGCATTTT.

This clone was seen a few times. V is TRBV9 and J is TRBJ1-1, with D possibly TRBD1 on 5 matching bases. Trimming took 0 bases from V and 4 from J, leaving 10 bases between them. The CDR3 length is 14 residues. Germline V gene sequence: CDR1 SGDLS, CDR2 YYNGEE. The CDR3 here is CASSVVLGGTEAFF. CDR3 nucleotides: TGTGCCAGCAGCGTAGTTTTGGGGGGCACTGAAGCTTTCTTT.

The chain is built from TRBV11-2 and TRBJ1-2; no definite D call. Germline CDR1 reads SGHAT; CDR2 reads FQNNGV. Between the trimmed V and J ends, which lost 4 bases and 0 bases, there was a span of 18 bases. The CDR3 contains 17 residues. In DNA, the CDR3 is TGTGCCAGCAGCTACAGTGGCGTAATAAAGACTAACTATGGCTACACCTTC. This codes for CASSYSGVIKTNYGYTF.

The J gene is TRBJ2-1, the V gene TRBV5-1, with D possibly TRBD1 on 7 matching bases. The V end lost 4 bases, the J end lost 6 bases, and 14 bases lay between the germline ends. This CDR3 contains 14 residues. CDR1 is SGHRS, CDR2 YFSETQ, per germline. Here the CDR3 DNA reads TGCGCCAGCAGCCCCGGACAGGAGGGCAATGAGCAGTTCTTC. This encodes CASSPGQEGNEQFF.

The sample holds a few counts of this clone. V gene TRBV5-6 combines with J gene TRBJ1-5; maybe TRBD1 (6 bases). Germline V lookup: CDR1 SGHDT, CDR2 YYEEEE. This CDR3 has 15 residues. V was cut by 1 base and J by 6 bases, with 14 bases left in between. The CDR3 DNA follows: TGTGCCAGCAGCTTGTGGGCAGGGGAGGGTCAGCCCCAGCATTTT. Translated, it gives CASSLWAGEGQPQHF.

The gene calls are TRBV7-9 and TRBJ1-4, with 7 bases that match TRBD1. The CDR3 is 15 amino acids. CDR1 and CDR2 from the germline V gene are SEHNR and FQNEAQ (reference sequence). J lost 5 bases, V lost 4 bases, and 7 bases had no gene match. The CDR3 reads CASSSPGQINEKLFF. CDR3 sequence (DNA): TGTGCCAGCAGCTCTCCGGGACAGATAAATGAAAAACTGTTTTTT.

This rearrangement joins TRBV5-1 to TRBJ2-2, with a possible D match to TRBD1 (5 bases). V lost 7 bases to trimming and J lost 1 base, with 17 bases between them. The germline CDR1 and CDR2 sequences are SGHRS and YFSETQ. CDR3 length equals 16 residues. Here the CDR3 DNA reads TGCGCCAGCTTAGATCTTTCCACAGGGAACACCGGGGAGCTGTTTTTT. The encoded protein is CASLDLSTGNTGELFF.